These 8 T cell receptor beta chains originate from one sample sequenced in a study of T-cell memory formation after mild COVID-19. In TCRdb, the 5' RACE reads were re-called with MiXCR into one record per CDR3 protein. The table records 350,000 to 400,000 distinct CDR3 sequences, around 21% of them present only once. Material: PBMCs or a T cell subset sorted from them (not recorded which). These TCRs come from an adult woman who had mild COVID-19 (a few samples of this study predate the infection). Cell type and time point are not known.

As concerns this clonotype: The junction shows a germline mismatch at one end, possibly a read error. The chain is built from TRBV5-6 and TRBJ1-5; possibly TRBD1 for D (5 bases). The CDR3 runs 16 residues. Germline V gene lookup returns CDR1 SGHDT and CDR2 YYEEEE. CDR3 sequence reads: CASSPQVEESNQPQHF. The CDR3 coding sequence is TGCGCCAGCAGCCCACAGGTAGAAGAGAGCAATCAGCCCCAGCATTTT. Full variable domain (missing parts from reference TRBV5-6 and TRBJ1-5): DAGVTQSPTHLIKTRGQQVTLRCSPKSGHDTVSWYQQALGQGPQFIFQYYEEEERQRGNFPDRFSGHQFPNYSSELNVNALLLGDSALYLCASSPQVEESNQPQHFGDGTRLSIL.

This clonotype showed up many times. V is TRBV5-6 and J is TRBJ1-1; 8 nucleotides agree with TRBD1. Germline V gives CDR1 SGHDT, CDR2 YYEEEE. J gave up 1 base and V 4 bases, and 6 bases lay outside the gene matches. This CDR3 region has 15 residues. The CDR3 DNA follows: TGTGCCAGCAGCGCACTCGACAGGGGGAACACTGAAGCTTTCTTT. This codes for CASSALDRGNTEAFF.

This sequence joins TRBV20-1 and TRBJ1-6; the match to TRBD1 covers 8 bases. Losses at the gene ends were 2 bases for V and 9 bases for J; bases not matched to a gene: 9. This CDR3 is built from 15 residues. Germline-derived CDR1 and CDR2 are DFQATT and SNEGSKA (reference sequence). The DNA of the CDR3 is TGCAGTGCTAGAAACCGGACAGGGAATGGTTCACCCCTCCACTTT. Its translation: CSARNRTGNGSPLHF.

A few counts support this clonotype. The V and J genes are TRBV6-6 and TRBJ2-5; no clear D. Trimming shortened V by 7 bases and J by 9 bases, and 21 bases separated the two germline ends. Germline-derived CDR1 and CDR2 are MNHNY and SVGAGI (reference sequence). The CDR3 runs to 14 residues. CDR3 DNA: TGTGCCAGCAACCCGGCCACCTCCAATCGGGCCCAGTACTTC. This gives the protein CASNPATSNRAQYF.

The J gene is TRBJ2-1, the V gene TRBV10-3, with D possibly TRBD1 on 6 matching bases. Trimming pared 6 bases from V and 0 bases from J, leaving 9 bases between. Germline V lookup: CDR1 ENHRY, CDR2 SYGVKD. CDR3 length equals 14 residues. Here the CDR3 reads CAISRDNSYNEQFF. CDR3 sequence (DNA): TGTGCCATCAGCCGGGACAACTCCTACAATGAGCAGTTCTTC.

In its sample, this clonotype was seen a few times. The rearrangement uses TRBV7-2 and TRBJ2-1; TRBD2 agrees at 9 bases. CDR1 SGHTA and CDR2 FQGNSA come from the germline V gene. V shed 2 bases, J shed 7 bases, and the junction held 12 bases outside the gene matches. This CDR3 has 17 amino acids. CDR3 protein: CASSLLGGGALGNEQFF. For the CDR3, the DNA is TGTGCCAGCAGCTTACTCGGCGGGGGGGCCTTGGGGAATGAGCAGTTCTTC.

This rearrangement joins TRBV14 to TRBJ1-2; 8 bases are shared with TRBD1. J was trimmed by 3 bases and V by 1 base; bases with no gene match: 4. From germline, CDR1 is SGHDN and CDR2 FVKESK. The CDR3 loop spans 15 amino acids. The CDR3 sequence is CASSQVQGGDYGYTF. CDR3 coding DNA: TGTGCCAGCAGCCAAGTACAGGGGGGAGACTATGGCTACACCTTC.

Only a few counts were recorded for this clonotype. The V and J genes are TRBV2 and TRBJ1-1, with D uncertain. Between the trimmed V and J ends, which lost 8 bases and 4 bases, there was a span of 17 bases. CDR3 length: 14 amino acids. Germline CDR1 is SNHLY and CDR2 is FYNNEI. CDR3: CASELGPIVTEAFF. CDR3 bases: TGTGCCAGCGAGCTTGGTCCCATTGTCACTGAAGCTTTCTTT.